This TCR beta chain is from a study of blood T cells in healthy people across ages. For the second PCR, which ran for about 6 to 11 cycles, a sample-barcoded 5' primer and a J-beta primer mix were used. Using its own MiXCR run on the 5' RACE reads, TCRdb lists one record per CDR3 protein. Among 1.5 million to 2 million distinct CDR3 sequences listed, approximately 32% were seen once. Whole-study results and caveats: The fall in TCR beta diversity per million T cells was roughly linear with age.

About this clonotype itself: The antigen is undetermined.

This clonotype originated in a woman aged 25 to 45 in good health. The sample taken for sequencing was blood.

CDR3: CASSPGLAGHGGQYF. The CDR3 DNA reads TGTGCCAGCAGCCCGGGACTAGCGGGACACGGGGGGCAGTATTTT. The rearrangement links TRBV13 to TRBJ2-3; 13 nucleotides agree with TRBD2. The CDR3 contains 15 residues. Germline V gene data show CDR1 as PRHDT and CDR2 as FYEKMQ (reference sequence). The V and J ends lost 5 bases and 11 bases, in that order; junction bases with no gene match: 10. The full variable domain, rest sourced from reference TRBV13 and TRBJ2-3, is AAGVIQSPRHLIKEKRETATLKCYPIPRHDTVYWYQQGPGQDPQFLISFYEKMQSDKGSIPDRFSAQQFSDYHSELNMSSLELGDSALYFCASSPGLAGHGGQYFGPGTRLTVL.